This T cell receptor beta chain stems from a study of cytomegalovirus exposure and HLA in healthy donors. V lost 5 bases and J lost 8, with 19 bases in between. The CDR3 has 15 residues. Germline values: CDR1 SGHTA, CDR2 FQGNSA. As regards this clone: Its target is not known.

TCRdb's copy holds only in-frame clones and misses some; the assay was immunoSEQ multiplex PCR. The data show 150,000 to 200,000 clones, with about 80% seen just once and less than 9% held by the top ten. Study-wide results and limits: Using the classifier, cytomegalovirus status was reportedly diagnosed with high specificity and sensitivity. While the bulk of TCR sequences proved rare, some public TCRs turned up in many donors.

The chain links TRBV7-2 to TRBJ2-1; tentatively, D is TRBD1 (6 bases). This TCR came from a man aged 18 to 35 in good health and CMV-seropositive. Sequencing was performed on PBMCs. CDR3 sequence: CASSLRGTTRDEQFF. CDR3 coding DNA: TGTGCCAGCAGCCTAAGGGGGACCACTAGGGATGAGCAGTTCTTC.